The 24 T cell receptor beta chains given below trace back to one sample, sequenced in a study of CD8+ T cells in alopecia areata. Treatment: oral pan-JAK inhibitor, 5-10 mg twice daily. RNA was extracted and reverse transcribed into cDNA as the sequencing template. Sequencing used immunoSEQ multiplex PCR; TCRdb keeps in-frame clones, though not all of them. The sample yields about 210,000 clones, approximately 65% seen once. The input for sequencing was CD4+ T cells sorted from blood, taken at roughly week 45, from a patient treated with tofacitinib. Receptor source: a human donor with alopecia areata.

The J gene is TRBJ2-5, the V gene TRBV30; a possible D gene is TRBD1 (6 bases). Trimming took off 0 bases at V and 5 bases at J, with 13 bases between the two ends. The CDR3 length is 14 residues. Germline CDR1 is GTSNPN and CDR2 is SVGIG (reference sequence). This CDR3 reads CAWSVAQGWETQYF. CDR3 bases: TGTGCCTGGAGTGTGGCCCAGGGGTGGGAGACCCAGTACTTC.

V gene TRBV27 combines with J gene TRBJ1-5; D is ambiguous. Germline V gene lookup returns CDR1 MNHEY and CDR2 SMNVEV (reference sequence). V gave up 2 bases and J gave up 2 bases, with 7 bases separating them. This CDR3 has 14 residues. The CDR3 is CASSLGWGNQPQHF. CDR3 nucleotides: TGTGCCAGCAGTTTAGGGTGGGGCAATCAGCCCCAGCATTTT.

The chain carries TRBV28 and TRBJ2-5, with D hard to call. The CDR3 runs 13 residues. The germline V gene encodes CDR1 MDHEN and CDR2 SYDVKM. V lost 8 bases to trimming and J lost 2 bases, with 12 bases between them. The CDR3 bases are TGTGCCAGCGTGGACGGTGGGCAAGAGACCCAGTACTTC. Residues: CASVDGGQETQYF.

A word on this clone: The same CDR3 can be traced to other DNA sequences in this sample. V is TRBV14 and J is TRBJ2-7; TRBD2 agrees at 7 bases. This CDR3 has 12 amino acids. Germline V gene sequence: CDR1 SGHDN, CDR2 FVKESK. J was trimmed by 2 bases and V by 5 bases; bases with no gene match: 0. The CDR3 here is CASSAGAYEQYF. For the CDR3, the DNA is TGTGCCAGCAGCGCGGGAGCCTACGAGCAGTACTTC.

The rearrangement uses TRBV6-5 and TRBJ1-5; D unresolved. Trimming pared 2 bases from V and 2 bases from J, leaving 7 bases between. The CDR3 is made up of 14 amino acids. Germline V gene sequence: CDR1 MNHEY, CDR2 SVGAGI. The CDR3 protein is CASSYRDGNQPQHF. CDR3 DNA sequence: TGTGCCAGCAGTTACAGGGATGGCAATCAGCCCCAGCATTTT.

The chain uses TRBV9 and TRBJ1-2, with D unresolved. Trimming took off 6 bases at V and 0 bases at J, with 9 bases between the two ends. The CDR3 contains 13 residues. Germline lookup yields CDR1 SGDLS and CDR2 YYNGEE. CDR3 amino acids: CASTTNSNYGYTF. CDR3 nucleotide sequence: TGTGCCAGCACCACGAATTCTAACTATGGCTACACCTTC.

The gene calls are TRBV4-2 and TRBJ2-5; 8 bases match TRBD2. The CDR3 loop spans 16 amino acids. The V gene's germline CDR1 is LGHNA and CDR2 YNFKEQ. V was pared by 1 base and J by 2 bases, with 6 bases of the junction left unmatched. CDR3 loop: CASSQVIAGKQETQYF. CDR3 nucleotides: TGTGCCAGCAGCCAAGTTATAGCGGGGAAACAAGAGACCCAGTACTTC.

The chain links TRBV2 to TRBJ2-1, with TRBD1 matching 8 bases. The CDR3 covers 15 residues. The junction had 8 bases not matched to a gene; V was cut back by 3 bases and J by 7 bases. CDR1 is SNHLY, CDR2 FYNNEI, per germline. The CDR3 coding sequence is TGTGCCAGCAGTGATGGAGGACAGGGTTGGAATGAGCAGTTCTTC. Encoded protein: CASSDGGQGWNEQFF.

The gene calls are TRBV18 and TRBJ1-2; a weak D match, TRBD1 (6 bases). The CDR3 is 15 residues long. CDR1 is KGHSH, CDR2 LQKENI, per germline. The germline V and J ends were trimmed by 5 bases and 6 bases, with 19 bases remaining between them. Here the CDR3 reads CASSEFGQITDGYTF. The CDR3 nucleotides are TGTGCCAGCTCAGAGTTTGGACAGATCACGGATGGCTACACCTTC.

The chain employs TRBV19 and TRBJ1-1; D is unclear. This CDR3 is 14 amino acids long. CDR1 and CDR2 (germline): LNHDA, SQIVND (reference sequence). Trimming left V 0 bases short and J 4 bases short, with 9 bases between. Here the CDR3 DNA reads TGTGCCAGTAGTATAGACAGATTGCGCACTGAAGCTTTCTTT. It yields the protein CASSIDRLRTEAFF.

The chain recombines TRBV28 with TRBJ2-1, with D unresolved. The length of the CDR3 is 15 residues. Trimming pared 7 bases from V and 10 bases from J, leaving 23 bases between. Germline values: CDR1 MDHEN, CDR2 SYDVKM. The CDR3 protein is CASTLGGGARGEQFF. The CDR3 DNA sequence: TGTGCCAGCACCTTGGGCGGCGGCGCCCGTGGGGAGCAGTTCTTC.

The V gene is TRBV10-3, the J gene TRBJ2-5, with TRBD1 matching over 9 bases. The V gene end was trimmed by 1 base and the J gene end by 5 bases; junction bases not matched to a gene: 5. The length of the CDR3 is 15 residues. In germline, CDR1 is ENHRY, CDR2 SYGVKD. The CDR3 DNA follows: TGTGCCATCAGTGAGTGGAGGACAGGGGAGGAGACCCAGTACTTC. Encoded protein: CAISEWRTGEETQYF.

The chain links TRBV29-1 to TRBJ2-7; no reliable D call. The CDR3 consists of 12 residues. The V gene's germline CDR1 is SQVTM and CDR2 ANQGSEA. The V end was cut by 3 bases, the J end by 6 bases, with 12 bases between. CDR3: CSVDPGTTEQYF. CDR3 bases: TGCAGCGTTGACCCCGGAACAACCGAGCAGTACTTC.

A few counts support this clone. The gene calls are TRBV2 and TRBJ1-6; D is undetermined. Germline CDR1 is SNHLY and CDR2 is FYNNEI. The CDR3 consists of 14 residues. The V and J ends lost 1 base and 8 bases respectively, with 9 bases between them. In DNA form, the CDR3 reads TGTGCCAGCAGTGAAGGGGTAGGTGATTCACCCCTCCACTTT. Encoded protein: CASSEGVGDSPLHF. The variable domain in full, with the rest retrieved from reference TRBV2 and TRBJ1-6, is EPEVTQTPSHQVTQMGQEVILRCVPISNHLYFYWYRQILGQKVEFLVSFYNNEISEKSEIFDDQFSVERPDGSNFTLKIRSTKLEDSAMYFCASSEGVGDSPLHFGNGTRLTVT.

This rearrangement joins TRBV14 to TRBJ2-6; 7 positions agree with TRBD1. With V trimmed by 2 bases and J by 4 bases, 8 bases remained unmatched. The CDR3 contains 17 residues. Germline V gene data show CDR1 as SGHDN and CDR2 as FVKESK. The CDR3 here is CASSQRQGLGGANVLTF. Here the CDR3 DNA reads TGTGCCAGCAGCCAAAGACAGGGCCTAGGCGGGGCCAACGTCCTGACTTTC. The entire variable domain, with the rest obtained from reference TRBV14 and TRBJ2-6, is as follows: EAGVTQFPSHSVIEKGQTVTLRCDPISGHDNLYWYRRVMGKEIKFLLHFVKESKQDESGMPNNRFLAERTGGTYSTLKVQPAELEDSGVYFCASSQRQGLGGANVLTFGAGSRLTVL.

The sample holds a few counts of this clone. V and J are TRBV23-1 and TRBJ1-1; 8 nucleotides agree with TRBD1. TRBV23-1 is assigned to the ORF class and has an uncertain function. J lost 1 base, V lost 6 bases, and 10 bases had no gene match. The CDR3 length is 16 residues. CDR3 sequence: CASSLTGATKNTEAFF. Here the CDR3 DNA reads TGCGCCAGCAGCCTGACAGGGGCGACTAAGAACACTGAAGCTTTCTTT.

J is TRBJ2-6 and V is TRBV5-6, with D perhaps matching TRBD2 (6 bases). CDR1 SGHDT and CDR2 YYEEEE come from the germline V gene. The CDR3 runs to 17 residues. V shed 4 bases and J shed 0 bases, with 14 bases lying between them. Here the CDR3 DNA reads TGTGCCAGCAGCCCCCCCGGGACTCTCTCTGGGGCCAACGTCCTGACTTTC. Protein: CASSPPGTLSGANVLTF.

CDR3 sequence: CASSFTSSVRDTQYF. In nucleotides, the CDR3 is TGTGCCAGCAGCTTTACTAGTTCGGTCAGAGATACGCAGTATTTT. The rearrangement uses TRBV7-2 and TRBJ2-3; maybe TRBD2 (5 bases). Germline V gene sequence: CDR1 SGHTA, CDR2 FQGNSA. There are 15 residues in the CDR3. V lost 3 bases to trimming and J lost 5 bases, with 15 bases between them.

The J gene is TRBJ2-3, the V gene TRBV13; maybe TRBD1 (5 bases). V lost 8 bases to trimming and J lost 3 bases, with 15 bases between them. Germline V CDR1 and CDR2: PRHDT, FYEKMQ (reference sequence). The CDR3 consists of 14 residues. In DNA form, the CDR3 reads TGTGCCAGCTCGGACATCGGAGTTACAGATACGCAGTATTTT. Protein sequence: CASSDIGVTDTQYF.

This chain joins TRBV20-1 and TRBJ2-3, with D unclear. Trimming shortened V by 2 bases and J by 9 bases, and 9 bases separated the two germline ends. This CDR3 spans 11 amino acids. Germline-derived CDR1 and CDR2 are DFQATT and SNEGSKA (reference sequence). CDR3 nucleotides: TGCAGTGCTAGATCCGGGCCCACGCAGTATTTT. It codes for CSARSGPTQYF.

This clone appeared once. V gene TRBV5-6 combines with J gene TRBJ2-5; 14 bases line up with TRBD2. Per the germline V gene, CDR1 is SGHDT and CDR2 is YYEEEE. Trimming cost V 1 base and J 1 base; bases outside gene matches: 6. This CDR3 contains 18 residues. The CDR3 bases are TGTGCCAGCAGCTTGTTTGGGACTAGCGGGGGATTCCAAGAGACCCAGTACTTC. Its protein is CASSLFGTSGGFQETQYF. Using reference TRBV5-6 and TRBJ2-5 for the parts outside the CDR3, the full variable domain is DAGVTQSPTHLIKTRGQQVTLRCSPKSGHDTVSWYQQALGQGPQFIFQYYEEEERQRGNFPDRFSGHQFPNYSSELNVNALLLGDSALYLCASSLFGTSGGFQETQYFGPGTRLLVL.

The V call is TRBV11-2, the J call TRBJ2-3, with TRBD2 as a possible D gene (7 bases). The length of the CDR3 is 15 residues. Trimming stripped 5 bases from V and 4 bases from J, with 16 bases between. CDR1 and CDR2 from the germline V gene are SGHAT and FQNNGV. The CDR3 DNA is TGTGCCAGCAGCCAGGGGAGGGGGACTGCAGATACGCAGTATTTT. Translating gives CASSQGRGTADTQYF.

V gene TRBV7-2 combines with J gene TRBJ1-1, with D unclear. Trimming left V 1 base short and J 4 bases short, with 4 bases between. Germline V gene lookup returns CDR1 SGHTA and CDR2 FQGNSA. The CDR3 runs 12 residues. CDR3 region: CASSLVFTEAFF. The CDR3 DNA reads TGTGCCAGCAGCTTAGTATTCACTGAAGCTTTCTTT.

The chain employs TRBV29-1 and TRBJ2-4, with D maybe TRBD1 (5 bases). The V gene lost 1 base and the J gene lost 1 base, with 14 bases spanning the gap. From germline, CDR1 is SQVTM and CDR2 ANQGSEA. The CDR3 is 16 residues long. The CDR3 spells CSVEGARAEAKNIQYF. As DNA, the CDR3 is TGCAGCGTTGAAGGAGCCAGGGCGGAGGCCAAAAACATTCAGTACTTC.